These 9 T cell receptor beta chains were all obtained from the same sample, sequenced in a study of STAT3 mutations in large granular lymphocyte leukemia. Points from the study as a whole: In T-cell large granular lymphocyte leukemia, about half of patients showed multiple immunodominant subclonotypes.

This table comes from immunoSEQ multiplex PCR, and its TCRdb copy is limited to in-frame clones, with some not included. In the table there are 10,000 or so clones, roughly 90% of which are singletons. Their antigen targets remain unknown. What was sequenced was peripheral blood mononuclear cells. These receptors all stem from a man older than 75 with T-cell large granular lymphocyte leukemia. Some clones in this sample may be carry-over from other donors' samples.

The V and J genes are TRBV13 and TRBJ2-3; D perhaps matches TRBD1 (6 bases). Between the trimmed V and J ends, which lost 4 bases and 2 bases, there was a span of 13 bases. Germline V gives CDR1 PRHDT, CDR2 FYEKMQ (reference sequence). This CDR3 comprises 15 residues. CDR3 nucleotide sequence: TGTGCCAGCAGCTCCCCGGGACACTTCACAGATACGCAGTATTTT. Encoded protein: CASSSPGHFTDTQYF.

The J gene is TRBJ2-3, the V gene TRBV5-1; 11 bases match TRBD2. This CDR3 spans 16 amino acids. Germline CDR1 reads SGHRS; CDR2 reads YFSETQ. V lost 4 bases, J lost 1 base, and 5 bases stayed unmatched. The CDR3 coding sequence is TGCGCCAGCAGCGCCTTACTAGCGGGGGGCACAGATACGCAGTATTTT. Residues: CASSALLAGGTDTQYF. The entire variable domain, with the rest obtained from reference TRBV5-1 and TRBJ2-3, is as follows: KAGVTQTPRYLIKTRGQQVTLSCSPISGHRSVSWYQQTPGQGLQFLFEYFSETQRNKGNFPGRFSGRQFSNSRSEMNVSTLELGDSALYLCASSALLAGGTDTQYFGPGTRLTVL.

This clone was recorded only once. The chain links TRBV7-3 to TRBJ2-2; TRBD1 matches at 9 bases. Germline CDR1 is SGHTA and CDR2 is FQGTGA. Trimming removed 2 bases from V and 5 bases from J; junction bases left unmatched: 0. The CDR3 sequence is 14 residues long. The CDR3 loop reads CASSLDRGTGELFF. CDR3 DNA: TGTGCCAGCAGCTTAGACAGGGGGACCGGGGAGCTGTTTTTT.

The gene calls are TRBV30 and TRBJ2-7; D tentatively reads TRBD1 or TRBD2 (7 bases each). The CDR3 spans 14 residues. Germline V lookup: CDR1 GTSNPN, CDR2 SVGIG (reference sequence). This CDR3 is CAGWGGQTSYEQYF. CDR3 bases: TGTGCTGGCTGGGGGGGACAGACATCCTACGAGCAGTACTTC.

The rearrangement uses TRBV27 and TRBJ2-3; D uncertain. V shed 4 bases and J shed 14 bases, with 16 bases lying between them. The CDR3 covers 12 residues. Germline lookup yields CDR1 MNHEY and CDR2 SMNVEV (reference sequence). The CDR3, as DNA: TGTGCCAGCAGTTCTAGACCGTCGCGGTGGTATTTT. This sequence encodes CASSSRPSRWYF.

The chain couples TRBV7-9 to TRBJ2-7, with 7 bases identical to TRBD1. The germline CDR1 and CDR2 sequences are SEHNR and FQNEAQ (reference sequence). Trimming cost V 4 bases and J 2 bases; bases outside gene matches: 11. This CDR3 is 16 amino acids long. The CDR3 loop reads CASSSRTDDRAYEQYF. The CDR3 nucleotides are TGTGCCAGCAGCTCCCGTACCGATGACAGGGCCTACGAGCAGTACTTC.

The gene calls are TRBV18 and TRBJ1-5; D may be TRBD1 (6 bases). CDR3 size: 15 residues. The V and J ends lost 4 bases and 5 bases respectively, with 15 bases between them. Germline CDR1 reads KGHSH; CDR2 reads LQKENI. CDR3 bases: TGTGCCAGCTCACGAGGGGGATTTGGCGATCAGCCCCAGCATTTT. Residues: CASSRGGFGDQPQHF. The whole variable domain, remainder taken from reference TRBV18 and TRBJ1-5, is NAGVMQNPRHLVRRRGQEARLRCSPMKGHSHVYWYRQLPEEGLKFMVYLQKENIIDESGMPKERFSAEFPKEGPSILRIQQVVRGDSAAYFCASSRGGFGDQPQHFGDGTRLSIL.

The gene calls are TRBV6-6 and TRBJ1-3; 7 positions match TRBD1. This CDR3 has 14 amino acids. V lost 9 bases, J lost 2 bases, and 7 bases stayed unmatched. Germline V gene data show CDR1 as MNHNY and CDR2 as SVGAGI (reference sequence). CDR3: CASYRGNAGNTIYF. The CDR3 nucleotides read TGTGCCAGTTACAGGGGAAATGCTGGAAACACCATATATTTT.

The chain is built from TRBV7-2 and TRBJ2-7; TRBD1 agrees at 7 bases. The length of the CDR3 is 14 residues. The V and J ends lost 1 base and 7 bases, in that order; junction bases with no gene match: 7. Germline V CDR1 and CDR2: SGHTA, FQGNSA. CDR3: CASSLEGTAGEQYF. CDR3 DNA sequence: TGTGCCAGCAGCTTAGAGGGGACAGCTGGGGAGCAGTACTTC.